Each of the 27 T cell receptor beta chains below was sequenced from the same sample in a study of cytomegalovirus exposure and HLA in healthy donors. Amplification used 60 Vbeta primers and 13 Jbeta primers. Clones were read by immunoSEQ multiplex PCR, and TCRdb kept only the in-frame ones, dropping some. The sample comprises about 190,000 clones, 75% to 90% of which are singletons, and about 1.1% rests with the top ten. The specimen sequenced was PBMCs. Receptors were obtained from a boy aged 2 to 9 in good health and CMV-seronegative.

The chain joins TRBV11-2 to TRBJ1-6; a weak D match, TRBD1 (6 bases). Trimming removed 2 bases from V and 9 bases from J, with 11 bases in between. CDR3 length: 14 amino acids. Germline assignment: CDR1 SGHAT and CDR2 FQNNGV. In DNA, the CDR3 is TGTGCCAGCAGCTTACTTGCAGGGGCTTCACCCCTCCACTTT. Translation: CASSLLAGASPLHF.

This chain connects TRBV5-6 to TRBJ2-3, with 7 bases lining up with TRBD2. The CDR3 spans 15 residues. The J segment lost 4 bases and the V segment lost 4 bases, leaving 9 bases of the junction unmatched. From germline, CDR1 is SGHDT and CDR2 YYEEEE. The CDR3 nucleotides are TGTGCCAGCAGCCCACCACCGACTAGCTCAGATACGCAGTATTTT. This encodes CASSPPPTSSDTQYF.

The rearrangement links TRBV27 to TRBJ2-1, with D perhaps TRBD2 (5 bases). This CDR3 comprises 14 residues. V lost 5 bases and J 7 bases, leaving 15 bases between the germline ends. Germline V lookup: CDR1 MNHEY, CDR2 SMNVEV (reference sequence). The CDR3 protein is CASSGGKTGNEQFF. The CDR3 DNA reads TGTGCCAGCAGTGGTGGAAAGACGGGGAATGAGCAGTTCTTC.

The chain links TRBV5-5 to TRBJ2-3, with no clear D. Germline-derived CDR1 and CDR2 are SGHKS and YYEKEE (reference sequence). Trimming cost V 0 bases and J 5 bases, with 22 bases left between them. The CDR3 runs 18 residues. Here the CDR3 reads CASSLASLGPDIEDTQYF. CDR3 DNA: TGTGCCAGCAGCTTGGCCTCACTCGGTCCAGACATTGAAGATACGCAGTATTTT.

In DNA, the CDR3 is TGTGCCAGCAGTCTGCCCGGGGGACTACCGAGGGCTTTCTTT. It codes for CASSLPGGLPRAFF. This sequence joins TRBV28 and TRBJ1-1; a weak D match, TRBD1 (5 bases). CDR3 length: 14 amino acids. Germline V gene sequence: CDR1 MDHEN, CDR2 SYDVKM. The V gene lost 5 bases and the J gene lost 11 bases, with 21 bases spanning the gap. Combining the CDR3 with reference TRBV28 and TRBJ1-1 gives the whole variable domain DVKVTQSSRYLVKRTGEKVFLECVQDMDHENMFWYRQDPGLGLRLIYFSYDVKMKEKGDIPEGYSVSREKKERFSLILESASTNQTSMYLCASSLPGGLPRAFFGQGTRLTVV.

A single count supports this clone. The chain is built from TRBV6-1 and TRBJ1-1; 7 nucleotides agree with TRBD1. The CDR3 runs 16 residues. Looked up from germline, CDR1 is MNHNS and CDR2 is SASEGT. With V trimmed by 2 bases and J by 3 bases, 9 bases remained unmatched. Here the CDR3 reads CASSELYRGIDTEAFF. The CDR3 nucleotides read TGTGCCAGCAGTGAACTTTACAGGGGAATAGACACTGAAGCTTTCTTT.

This clone appeared a few times. The chain uses TRBV19 and TRBJ2-5; D may be TRBD2 (5 bases). Trimming pared 7 bases from V and 2 bases from J, leaving 8 bases between. The germline CDR1 and CDR2 sequences are LNHDA and SQIVND (reference sequence). The CDR3 has 12 amino acids. CDR3: CASTDWQETQYF. CDR3 bases: TGTGCCAGTACGGACTGGCAAGAGACCCAGTACTTC. The full variable domain, with the rest looked up from reference TRBV19 and TRBJ2-5, is DGGITQSPKYLFRKEGQNVTLSCEQNLNHDAMYWYRQDPGQGLRLIYYSQIVNDFQKGDIAEGYSVSREKKESFPLTVTSAQKNPTAFYLCASTDWQETQYFGPGTRLLVL.

The chain joins TRBV19 to TRBJ1-6, with a tentative D call TRBD1 (6 bases). V shed 4 bases and J shed 3 bases, with 13 bases lying between them. From germline, CDR1 is LNHDA and CDR2 SQIVND (reference sequence). The CDR3 runs 16 residues. CDR3 amino acids: CASSSRSRGYNSPLHF. Here the CDR3 DNA reads TGTGCCAGTAGTAGCCGGAGCAGGGGCTATAATTCACCCCTCCACTTT.

This chain links TRBV7-9 with TRBJ1-5; D is ambiguous. V was clipped by 5 bases and J by 3 bases, with 14 bases between them. The CDR3 spans 15 residues. Germline V gene sequence: CDR1 SEHNR, CDR2 FQNEAQ (reference sequence). The CDR3 sequence: CASSPSKEVNQPQHF. Written as DNA, the CDR3 is TGTGCCAGCAGCCCCAGCAAAGAGGTCAATCAGCCCCAGCATTTT.

This clone was counted only a few times. For the CDR3, the DNA is TGTGCCAGCAGTGGCAAGGGACAGGGGACCTCTCCAGGGGACGAGCAGTACTTC. This encodes CASSGKGQGTSPGDEQYF. This chain joins TRBV2 and TRBJ2-7; 10 nucleotides align to TRBD1. The trim removed 4 bases at V and 5 bases at J, leaving 17 bases unmatched. The CDR3 contains 18 residues. In germline, CDR1 is SNHLY, CDR2 FYNNEI.

V is TRBV5-1 and J is TRBJ1-6; D gene ambiguous. Germline CDR1 is SGHRS and CDR2 is YFSETQ. The CDR3 contains 13 residues. Trimming stripped 7 bases from V and 10 bases from J, with 15 bases between. CDR3 in amino acids: CASAIALGSPLHF. The CDR3 coding sequence is TGCGCCAGCGCGATAGCGCTGGGGTCACCCCTCCACTTT.

V is TRBV15 and J is TRBJ2-1, with 9 bases identical to TRBD2. J was trimmed by 10 bases and V by 3 bases; bases with no gene match: 13. The CDR3 is made up of 16 amino acids. Germline lookup yields CDR1 LNHNV and CDR2 YYDKDF (reference sequence). CDR3 coding DNA: TGTGCCACCAGCAGTACAGGGACTAGCTTTCGGCGGGAGCAGTTCTTC. Translation gives CATSSTGTSFRREQFF.

This chain joins TRBV5-6 and TRBJ2-1; D perhaps matches TRBD2 (6 bases). CDR1 is SGHDT and CDR2 is YYEEEE in the germline V gene. The CDR3 loop spans 16 amino acids. The V end lost 3 bases, the J end lost 5 bases, and 18 bases lay between the germline ends. The CDR3 coding sequence is TGTGCCAGCAGCTGGCTAATGGGACGGAGGGACAATGAGCAGTTCTTC. Protein: CASSWLMGRRDNEQFF.

The rearrangement uses TRBV5-1 and TRBJ2-1, with D maybe TRBD1 (6 bases). The CDR3 is 17 amino acids. The germline V and J ends were trimmed by 6 bases and 8 bases, with 27 bases remaining between them. Germline CDR1 is SGHRS and CDR2 is YFSETQ. CDR3 residues: CASTMIKRGRFRDEQFF. CDR3 sequence (DNA): TGCGCCAGCACCATGATAAAAAGGGGGAGATTTAGGGATGAGCAGTTCTTC.

V and J are TRBV23-1 and TRBJ2-4; possibly TRBD2 for D (6 bases). TRBV23-1 is designated an ORF whose function remains uncertain. The CDR3 covers 15 residues. V lost 2 bases to trimming and J lost 5 bases, with 13 bases between them. CDR3 DNA sequence: TGCGCCAGCAGTCAAAAGGCAACTAGCCAAAACATTCAGTACTTC. This sequence encodes CASSQKATSQNIQYF.

CDR3 sequence reads: CASSLRDSYSNQPQHF. The CDR3 nucleotides are TGTGCCAGCAGCCTGAGGGACAGTTATAGCAATCAGCCCCAGCATTTT. The chain recombines TRBV6-6 with TRBJ1-5; TRBD1 matches 7 bases. Germline V gene sequence: CDR1 MNHNY, CDR2 SVGAGI (reference sequence). The CDR3 is made up of 16 amino acids. With 6 bases clipped from V and 0 bases from J, the junction kept 8 bases outside the gene matches.

The genes are TRBV5-4 and TRBJ2-7; 9 positions agree with TRBD2. Germline CDR1 SGHNT, CDR2 YYREEE (reference sequence). The junction had 2 bases not matched to a gene; V was cut back by 2 bases and J by 5 bases. The CDR3 has 13 amino acids. CDR3 DNA: TGTGCCAGCAGCTTAGCGGGGGGAGACGAGCAGTACTTC. Residues: CASSLAGGDEQYF.

The chain employs TRBV10-3 and TRBJ2-7; 7 nucleotides line up with TRBD1. Germline CDR1 and CDR2: ENHRY and SYGVKD. The CDR3 has 15 amino acids. V was clipped by 6 bases and J by 0 bases; unmatched bases: 8. The CDR3 nucleotides read TGTGCCATCAGGAACGGACAGGCCAACTCCTACGAGCAGTACTTC. Its protein product is CAIRNGQANSYEQYF.

The J gene is TRBJ1-5, the V gene TRBV19, with TRBD1 identical over 10 bases. With 7 bases clipped from V and 4 bases from J, the junction kept 16 bases outside the gene matches. This CDR3 has 18 residues. Germline CDR1 reads LNHDA; CDR2 reads SQIVND (reference sequence). The CDR3 is CASNPIGRTGGVNQPQHF. CDR3 DNA sequence: TGTGCCAGTAACCCAATAGGCCGGACAGGGGGGGTAAATCAGCCCCAGCATTTT. Full variable domain (rest looked up from reference TRBV19 and TRBJ1-5): DGGITQSPKYLFRKEGQNVTLSCEQNLNHDAMYWYRQDPGQGLRLIYYSQIVNDFQKGDIAEGYSVSREKKESFPLTVTSAQKNPTAFYLCASNPIGRTGGVNQPQHFGDGTRLSIL.

J is TRBJ2-7 and V is TRBV11-2; D possibly corresponds to TRBD2 (6 bases). Deletions cut 4 bases from V and 3 bases from J, with 16 bases between. The germline V gene has CDR1 SGHAT and CDR2 FQNNGV. This CDR3 has 15 amino acids. CDR3 in DNA: TGTGCCAGCAGCTCCCGGGACGGGAGATACTACGAGCAGTACTTC. This translates into CASSSRDGRYYEQYF.

This chain connects TRBV5-1 to TRBJ1-2; D not resolved. CDR3 length equals 13 residues. With 0 bases removed from V and 5 bases from J, the gap between germline ends came to 8 bases. Germline V gene sequence: CDR1 SGHRS, CDR2 YFSETQ. The chain's CDR3 is CASSLDSRYGYTF. In nucleotides, the CDR3 is TGCGCCAGCAGCTTGGACAGCCGTTATGGCTACACCTTC.

This chain uses TRBV7-9 with TRBJ2-3; D is undetermined. The CDR3 runs to 13 residues. V was trimmed by 3 bases and J by 0 bases, leaving 4 bases between them. Germline CDR1 reads SEHNR; CDR2 reads FQNEAQ (reference sequence). Here the CDR3 reads CASSFQSTDTQYF. The DNA for the CDR3 is TGTGCCAGCAGCTTCCAGAGCACAGATACGCAGTATTTT.

The CDR3 loop is CASSPGTPTEAFF. CDR3 in DNA: TGTGCCAGCTCACCCGGGACACCTACTGAAGCTTTCTTT. V gene TRBV18 combines with J gene TRBJ1-1, with D possibly matching TRBD1 (6 bases). The CDR3 totals 13 residues. V was trimmed by 3 bases and J by 5 bases, leaving 10 bases between them. Germline V gene lookup returns CDR1 KGHSH and CDR2 LQKENI. The full variable domain, in which reference TRBV18 and TRBJ1-1 provide the parts outside the CDR3, is NAGVMQNPRHLVRRRGQEARLRCSPMKGHSHVYWYRQLPEEGLKFMVYLQKENIIDESGMPKERFSAEFPKEGPSILRIQQVVRGDSAAYFCASSPGTPTEAFFGQGTRLTVV.

This clone came up once. The chain is built from TRBV5-4 and TRBJ2-1; 10 bases align to TRBD2. With V trimmed by 2 bases and J by 1 base, 6 bases remained unmatched. The CDR3 sequence is 17 residues long. CDR1 is SGHNT, CDR2 YYREEE, per germline (reference sequence). As DNA, the CDR3 is TGTGCCAGCAGCTTTCGGGCTAGCGGGAGTTCCTACAATGAGCAGTTCTTC. Amino acid sequence: CASSFRASGSSYNEQFF.

This chain connects TRBV7-2 to TRBJ1-1, with D unclear. Germline CDR1 is SGHTA and CDR2 is FQGNSA. Trimming shortened V by 2 bases and J by 7 bases, and 14 bases separated the two germline ends. There are 14 residues in the CDR3. The CDR3 DNA reads as TGTGCCAGCAGCTTATACGCGGAAGCGAGTGAAGCTTTCTTT. Translated, it gives CASSLYAEASEAFF.

This chain joins TRBV4-1 and TRBJ2-1, with TRBD2 identical over 7 bases. The CDR3 totals 12 residues. J lost 9 bases, V lost 2 bases, and 1 base had no gene match. CDR1 MGHRA and CDR2 YSYEKL come from the germline V gene. The CDR3 here is CASSQWGGEQFF. Written as DNA, the CDR3 is TGCGCCAGCAGCCAATGGGGGGGTGAGCAGTTCTTC.

The genes are TRBV7-8 and TRBJ2-5, with D uncertain. With 1 base removed from V and 1 base from J, the gap between germline ends came to 4 bases. The germline CDR1 and CDR2 sequences are SGHVS and FQNEAQ. This CDR3 is built from 13 residues. The CDR3 here is CASSLGPQETQYF. As DNA, the CDR3 is TGTGCCAGCAGCTTAGGGCCCCAAGAGACCCAGTACTTC.